This entry lists 31 T cell receptor beta chains sequenced from one sample in a study of control samples from healthy donors and cancer patients. Some clones are missing from TCRdb's copy, which holds only in-frame ones; the method was immunoSEQ multiplex PCR. Of 150,000 to 200,000 clones in the sample, almost 90% were seen once. The specimen sequenced was blood. The receptors originated from a young man in good health.

This clone was observed once. The gene calls are TRBV11-2 and TRBJ1-3, with 9 bases that match TRBD1. The V gene end was trimmed by 2 bases and the J gene end by 4 bases; junction bases not matched to a gene: 15. Per germline, CDR1 SGHAT and CDR2 FQNNGV. This CDR3 is 19 amino acids long. CDR3 sequence reads: CASSLYGGQGQYPGNTIYF. In nucleotides, the CDR3 is TGTGCCAGCAGCTTATACGGGGGACAGGGTCAGTATCCAGGAAACACCATATATTTT.

The chain recombines TRBV5-6 with TRBJ1-1; D gene ambiguous. V was clipped by 4 bases and J by 6 bases, with 22 bases between them. Germline CDR1 is SGHDT and CDR2 is YYEEEE. The CDR3 is 16 residues long. CDR3 nucleotide sequence: TGTGCCAGCAGCCTGCTCCTTGACCCTTCTTTGGCTGAAGCTTTCTTT. Translation: CASSLLLDPSLAEAFF.

The V call is TRBV28, the J call TRBJ2-1; 7 positions agree with TRBD2. The ends lost 3 bases at V and 5 bases at J; junction bases unmatched: 7. This CDR3 contains 15 residues. The germline gives CDR1 MDHEN, CDR2 SYDVKM. The CDR3 protein is CASSLIVAGDNEQFF. In nucleotides, the CDR3 is TGTGCCAGCAGTTTGATAGTGGCGGGGGACAATGAGCAGTTCTTC.

This chain joins TRBV18 and TRBJ1-2; 7 positions agree with TRBD1. This CDR3 is built from 15 residues. V dropped 3 bases and J dropped 1; count of bases not matched to a gene: 5. Per the germline V gene, CDR1 is KGHSH and CDR2 is LQKENI. The chain's CDR3 is CASSPGRDSNYGYTF. CDR3 coding DNA: TGTGCCAGCTCACCCGGGCGGGACAGTAACTATGGCTACACCTTC.

This chain uses TRBV28 with TRBJ2-3; 8 bases line up with TRBD1. CDR1 is MDHEN, CDR2 SYDVKM, per germline. The CDR3 consists of 15 residues. J lost 1 base, V lost 4 bases, and 4 bases had no gene match. The CDR3 here is CASSSPGQGTDTQYF. In nucleotides, the CDR3 is TGTGCCAGCAGTTCCCCGGGACAGGGCACAGATACGCAGTATTTT. The whole variable domain, filled in from reference TRBV28 and TRBJ2-3, reads DVKVTQSSRYLVKRTGEKVFLECVQDMDHENMFWYRQDPGLGLRLIYFSYDVKMKEKGDIPEGYSVSREKKERFSLILESASTNQTSMYLCASSSPGQGTDTQYFGPGTRLTVL.

The chain combines TRBV10-3 with TRBJ2-3, with D perhaps matching TRBD2 (6 bases). V was shortened by 7 bases and J by 4 bases, with 12 bases between the two germline ends. Germline-derived CDR1 and CDR2 are ENHRY and SYGVKD. The CDR3 covers 13 residues. CDR3 amino acids: CAINGGEADTQYF. Written as DNA, the CDR3 is TGTGCCATCAACGGAGGGGAGGCAGATACGCAGTATTTT.

In this sample, this clone turned up a few times. The chain combines TRBV3-1 (or the pseudogene TRBV3-2) with TRBJ1-1, with a tentative D call TRBD1 (6 bases). The CDR3 sequence is 12 residues long. Germline loops: CDR1 LGHDT, CDR2 YNNKEL (reference sequence). V lost 6 bases, J lost 4 bases, and 9 bases lay in between. This chain's CDR3 is CASREGGTEAFF. As DNA, the CDR3 is TGTGCCAGCAGGGAAGGGGGCACTGAAGCTTTCTTT.

This clone was seen a few times. The CDR3 DNA reads as TGTGCCAGCAGCGTAGAGACAGGGGGGAGCACCGGGGAGCTGTTTTTT. Its translation: CASSVETGGSTGELFF. The V gene is TRBV9, the J gene TRBJ2-2, with 9 bases that match TRBD1. This CDR3 region has 16 residues. Trimming took 0 bases from V and 4 from J; bases not matched to a gene: 4. CDR1 and CDR2 (germline): SGDLS, YYNGEE. The full variable domain, in which reference TRBV9 and TRBJ2-2 provide the parts outside the CDR3, is DSGVTQTPKHLITATGQRVTLRCSPRSGDLSVYWYQQSLDQGLQFLIQYYNGEERAKGNILERFSAQQFPDLHSELNLSSLELGDSALYFCASSVETGGSTGELFFGEGSRLTVL.

This chain uses TRBV5-3 with TRBJ1-5, with D hard to call. TRBV5-3 is assigned to the ORF class and has an uncertain function. Trimming took off 10 bases at V and 7 bases at J, with 9 bases between the two ends. The CDR3 loop spans 10 amino acids. As DNA, the CDR3 is TGTGCCCCCCTGGCCCAGCCCCAGCATTTT. This encodes CAPLAQPQHF.

J is TRBJ1-6 and V is TRBV7-2; unclear D gene. Trimming pared 5 bases from V and 7 bases from J, leaving 15 bases between. Germline assignment: CDR1 SGHTA and CDR2 FQGNSA. This CDR3 is 15 amino acids long. CDR3 nucleotides: TGTGCCAGCAGCCTAGTAAGGGTCTTAAATTCACCCCTCCACTTT. This gives the protein CASSLVRVLNSPLHF. The full variable domain, in which reference TRBV7-2 and TRBJ1-6 provide the parts outside the CDR3, is GAGVSQSPSNKVTEKGKDVELRCDPISGHTALYWYRQSLGQGLEFLIYFQGNSAPDKSGLPSDRFSAERTGGSVSTLTIQRTQQEDSAVYLCASSLVRVLNSPLHFGNGTRLTVT.

The chain recombines TRBV5-1 with TRBJ1-1; D is ambiguous. The germline V and J ends were trimmed by 0 bases and 1 base, with 10 bases remaining between them. This CDR3 has 15 residues. Germline V gene lookup returns CDR1 SGHRS and CDR2 YFSETQ. The CDR3 nucleotides read TGCGCCAGCAGCTTGGCCTGGACCAGGAACACTGAAGCTTTCTTT. Translated: CASSLAWTRNTEAFF.

The V and J genes are TRBV28 and TRBJ2-3; 15 bases are shared with TRBD2. V lost 3 bases and J lost 11; bases outside the gene matches: 9. This CDR3 is 16 amino acids long. Germline CDR1 is MDHEN and CDR2 is SYDVKM. The CDR3 nucleotides read TGTGCCAGCAGTTTCGGACTAGCGGGGGGGCGGAGGGGGCAGTATTTT. Translating gives CASSFGLAGGRRGQYF.

The chain couples TRBV18 to TRBJ2-3, with a possible D match to TRBD1 (5 bases). With 3 bases removed from V and 6 bases from J, the gap between germline ends came to 13 bases. CDR3 length: 14 amino acids. CDR1 and CDR2 (germline): KGHSH, LQKENI. CDR3: CASSPTQGIDTQYF. Written as DNA, the CDR3 is TGTGCCAGCTCACCGACCCAGGGAATCGATACGCAGTATTTT. Complete variable domain (other parts from reference TRBV18 and TRBJ2-3): NAGVMQNPRHLVRRRGQEARLRCSPMKGHSHVYWYRQLPEEGLKFMVYLQKENIIDESGMPKERFSAEFPKEGPSILRIQQVVRGDSAAYFCASSPTQGIDTQYFGPGTRLTVL.

The chain couples TRBV3-1 (or the pseudogene TRBV3-2) to TRBJ1-2; 7 nucleotides match TRBD1. The CDR3 runs to 15 residues. V lost 4 bases to trimming and J lost 5 bases; unmatched junction nucleotides: 10. Per germline, CDR1 LGHDT and CDR2 YNNKEL (reference sequence). The CDR3 region has the DNA TGTGCCAGCAGCCTTCGCAGCAGGGGGGATTATGGCTACACCTTC. It specifies CASSLRSRGDYGYTF.

The rearrangement joins TRBV4-1 to TRBJ1-4; possibly TRBD1 for D (5 bases). V was cut by 4 bases and J by 7 bases, with 22 bases left in between. Germline V gives CDR1 MGHRA, CDR2 YSYEKL. The CDR3 sequence is 17 residues long. CDR3 sequence (DNA): TGCGCCAGCAGCCGTAGTCGTGGGGGGACGGGATCTGAAAAACTGTTTTTT. As protein: CASSRSRGGTGSEKLFF.

The rearrangement uses TRBV15 and TRBJ1-2; D unresolved. The CDR3 is 14 amino acids. Germline values: CDR1 LNHNV, CDR2 YYDKDF (reference sequence). Trimming removed 4 bases at V and 7 bases at J, with 16 bases between. This CDR3 is CATSTARFASGYTF. CDR3 sequence (DNA): TGTGCCACCAGCACCGCTCGTTTCGCTTCTGGCTACACCTTC.

This clone was counted a single time. V and J are TRBV9 and TRBJ2-7, with TRBD2 matching over 13 bases. Germline V gene data show CDR1 as SGDLS and CDR2 as YYNGEE. The CDR3 contains 14 residues. V dropped 2 bases and J dropped 6; count of bases not matched to a gene: 2. DNA for the CDR3: TGTGCCAGCAGCGTCAGACTAGCGGGGGGCGAGCAGTACTTC. This translates into CASSVRLAGGEQYF.

The chain recombines TRBV5-1 with TRBJ2-5; 11 bases are a match to TRBD2. The V gene's germline CDR1 is SGHRS and CDR2 YFSETQ. J lost 1 base, V lost 4 bases, and 3 bases had no gene match. The CDR3 is 15 amino acids. CDR3 residues: CASSASGGSQETQYF. The CDR3 DNA sequence: TGCGCCAGCAGCGCTAGCGGGGGGTCCCAAGAGACCCAGTACTTC. Full variable domain (outside the CDR3, taken from reference TRBV5-1 and TRBJ2-5): KAGVTQTPRYLIKTRGQQVTLSCSPISGHRSVSWYQQTPGQGLQFLFEYFSETQRNKGNFPGRFSGRQFSNSRSEMNVSTLELGDSALYLCASSASGGSQETQYFGPGTRLLVL.

This rearrangement joins TRBV15 to TRBJ1-3; TRBD1 aligns across 7 bases. The CDR3 contains 16 residues. Looked up from germline, CDR1 is LNHNV and CDR2 is YYDKDF (reference sequence). J gave up 1 base and V 3 bases, and 6 bases lay outside the gene matches. The CDR3 nucleotides read TGTGCCACCAGCAGGGGCAGGGGGGGTTCTGGAAACACCATATATTTT. Translating it yields CATSRGRGGSGNTIYF.

This clone has only a few counts. The chain couples TRBV30 to TRBJ1-5; 8 nucleotides agree with TRBD1. CDR3 length: 15 amino acids. Trimming at V came to 3 bases and at J to 5 bases, leaving 9 bases not matched to a gene. The germline V gene encodes CDR1 GTSNPN and CDR2 SVGIG (reference sequence). CDR3 loop: CAWREPGQVYQPQHF. The CDR3 DNA reads as TGTGCCTGGAGGGAACCGGGACAGGTTTATCAGCCCCAGCATTTT.

The chain employs TRBV30 and TRBJ1-1; D gene unclear. CDR1 is GTSNPN, CDR2 SVGIG, per germline (reference sequence). Trimming shortened V by 5 bases and J by 0 bases, and 7 bases separated the two germline ends. This CDR3 comprises 12 residues. CDR3 DNA sequence: TGTGCCTGGGTAAGGGTGAACACTGAAGCTTTCTTT. Its protein is CAWVRVNTEAFF.

This chain links TRBV19 with TRBJ2-7; 9 bases map to TRBD1. Germline-derived CDR1 and CDR2 are LNHDA and SQIVND (reference sequence). The CDR3 is 14 amino acids. Trimming removed 11 bases from V and 2 bases from J; junction bases left unmatched: 10. CDR3 loop: CACAPGQGPYEQYF. The CDR3 DNA reads TGTGCCTGTGCTCCTGGACAGGGGCCCTACGAGCAGTACTTC. Drawing the rest from reference TRBV19 and TRBJ2-7, the complete variable domain is DGGITQSPKYLFRKEGQNVTLSCEQNLNHDAMYWYRQDPGQGLRLIYYSQIVNDFQKGDIAEGYSVSREKKESFPLTVTSAQKNPTAFYLCACAPGQGPYEQYFGPGTRLTVT.

The genes are TRBV5-1 and TRBJ2-1; weak D call: TRBD1 (6 bases). V was pared by 2 bases and J by 0 bases, with 9 bases between. The germline V gene encodes CDR1 SGHRS and CDR2 YFSETQ. CDR3 size: 15 residues. The CDR3 coding sequence is TGCGCCAGCAGCTTACAGGGTCCCTCCTACAATGAGCAGTTCTTC. The encoded protein is CASSLQGPSYNEQFF.

The chain links TRBV9 to TRBJ1-3; the D is unclear. Germline lookup yields CDR1 SGDLS and CDR2 YYNGEE. Trimming shortened V by 3 bases and J by 5 bases, and 0 bases separated the two germline ends. The CDR3 covers 10 residues. The CDR3 loop is CASSGNTIYF. DNA for the CDR3: TGTGCCAGCAGCGGAAACACCATATATTTT.

J is TRBJ1-2 and V is TRBV28, with D tentatively TRBD1 (6 bases). The CDR3 totals 13 residues. The germline V and J ends were trimmed by 4 bases and 7 bases, with 13 bases remaining between them. Per germline, CDR1 MDHEN and CDR2 SYDVKM. The CDR3 DNA reads as TGTGCCAGCAGTTACCGCCAGGGGCTTGGCTACACCTTC. The encoded protein is CASSYRQGLGYTF.

This clone was observed a single time. This chain connects TRBV27 to TRBJ2-7, with TRBD1 matching over 7 bases. V gave up 10 bases and J gave up 9 bases; unmatched junction bases: 15. The CDR3 is 13 residues long. The V gene's germline CDR1 is MNHEY and CDR2 SMNVEV (reference sequence). This CDR3 reads CANKGTVPIGQYF. CDR3 DNA: TGTGCCAACAAGGGGACAGTTCCGATAGGGCAGTACTTC.

The chain has TRBV27 and TRBJ2-7, with 8 bases aligning to TRBD1. After removal of 3 bases from V and 0 bases from J, the junction contained 10 bases not matched to a gene. The germline V gene has CDR1 MNHEY and CDR2 SMNVEV (reference sequence). CDR3 size: 17 residues. CDR3 residues: CASSFRSLGQASYEQYF. The DNA for the CDR3 is TGTGCCAGCAGTTTCAGATCTTTGGGACAGGCCTCCTACGAGCAGTACTTC.

For this clone: Other DNA sequences within the sample encode an identical CDR3. The genes are TRBV3-1 (or the pseudogene TRBV3-2) and TRBJ1-6, with no clear D. CDR1 is LGHDT, CDR2 YNNKEL, per germline (reference sequence). This CDR3 contains 18 residues. Trimming took off 3 bases at V and 8 bases at J, with 23 bases between the two ends. The CDR3 loop is CASSHPPVRSSSDSPLHF. In nucleotides, the CDR3 is TGTGCCAGCAGCCACCCACCCGTCCGCAGCTCCTCGGATTCACCCCTCCACTTT.

The rearrangement uses TRBV7-2 and TRBJ1-6, with 12 bases identical to TRBD1. This CDR3 spans 16 amino acids. V trimming: 10 bases; J trimming: 10 bases; junction bases outside the gene matches: 14. Germline values: CDR1 SGHTA, CDR2 FQGNSA. This CDR3 is CATTMGTGGATSPLHF. CDR3 coding DNA: TGTGCCACCACTATGGGGACAGGGGGCGCCACATCACCCCTCCACTTT.

The chain carries TRBV27 and TRBJ1-2, with a possible D match to TRBD1 (5 bases). Germline values: CDR1 MNHEY, CDR2 SMNVEV (reference sequence). V lost 2 bases, J lost 6 bases, and 10 bases lay in between. The CDR3 is 13 amino acids. The DNA for the CDR3 is TGTGCCAGCAGTTTAACCAGGGCGGATGGCTACACCTTC. It translates to CASSLTRADGYTF.

This clone has just a few counts. The genes are TRBV10-3 and TRBJ1-2; D is ambiguous. The germline gives CDR1 ENHRY, CDR2 SYGVKD. The V gene lost 0 bases and the J gene lost 5 bases, with 10 bases spanning the gap. This CDR3 is 14 amino acids long. The CDR3 nucleotides read TGTGCCATCAGTGAGTCGAAACTCCTTTATGGCTACACCTTC. Residues: CAISESKLLYGYTF.